This T cell receptor beta chain was observed in a study of T cell clones after liver transplantation. Study context: TCRbeta sequencing after a pre-transplant mixed lymphocyte reaction identified graft-donor-reactive clones, later tracked in post-transplant blood. Third-party-reactive TCRbeta sequences from pre-transplant mixed lymphocyte reactions served as antigen-independent comparators.

Study-wide findings and caveats: Rather than being deleted, graft donor-reactive T cells may have moved into the graft. Circulating graft-donor-reactive CD4 TCRbeta sequences fell significantly post-transplant in most of the 8 subjects.

Per germline, CDR1 GTSNPN and CDR2 SVGIG (reference sequence). The CDR3 is 15 residues long. Unmatched junction bases numbered 4, after V lost 2 bases and J lost 2 bases. For this clone: Its antigen is unidentified.

Sequencing was performed with immunoSEQ multiplex PCR; in TCRdb, only in-frame clones are kept and a portion is missing. The table includes over 100,000 clones, 82% detected once. The source material was CD4+ T cells from blood, sampled before liver transplant. This TCR was sampled from a human donor who received a liver transplant. This rearrangement joins TRBV30 to TRBJ2-3; 10 nucleotides line up with TRBD2. This chain's CDR3 is CAWSPGTSDTDTQYF. CDR3 coding DNA: TGTGCCTGGAGTCCAGGGACTAGCGACACAGATACGCAGTATTTT.